This T cell receptor (beta chain) originates from a study of cytomegalovirus exposure and HLA in healthy donors. General study points: In an earlier analysis, most TCR beta V segments were productive about 87% or about 30% of the time.

In regard to this clone: Its matching antigen is unknown.

Each of the donors was a healthy bone marrow donor. The PCR made use of 60 Vbeta and 13 Jbeta primers. Only in-frame clones appear in the TCRdb table, and some are missing; sequencing was by immunoSEQ multiplex PCR. This table has approximately 150,000 clones, just over 75% appearing once. CDR1 and CDR2 (germline): MGHRA, YSYEKL. V was pared by 1 base and J by 3 bases, with 10 bases of the junction left unmatched. CDR3 length: 18 residues. The chain uses TRBV4-1 and TRBJ2-2; 8 nucleotides align to TRBD2. The sequence derives from a woman in her 30s in good health and CMV-seropositive. Sequencing was carried out using PBMCs. The CDR3 region is CASSQGSRGRTYTGELFF. CDR3 coding DNA: TGCGCCAGCAGCCAAGGGTCGCGCGGGAGGACCTACACCGGGGAGCTGTTTTTT.